This note documents a single T cell receptor (beta chain) sequence. Its target is not known. The source of the sample is a study of T cells after yellow fever vaccination. Study-level information: Preparing low-cell-number fractions relied on SMART-Seq v4 Ultra Low Input. Findings of the study overall: Reappearance after the booster was observed for most primary-vaccination clones (roughly 96% CD4, over 70% CD8).

In germline, CDR1 is DFQATT, CDR2 SNEGSKA (reference sequence). The CDR3 contains 13 residues. Trimming removed 0 bases from V and 0 bases from J, with 6 bases in between. TCRdb recomputed calls from the 5' RACE reads with MiXCR, one row per CDR3 protein. The sample shows hundreds of thousands of distinct CDR3 sequences, roughly a sixth of them seen only once. This TCR was recovered from a young man who received the YFV17D yellow fever vaccine. J is TRBJ2-7 and V is TRBV20-1; D gene uncertain. Material: PBMCs, obtained before the yellow fever booster vaccination. The CDR3 spells CSARDTGSYEQYF. CDR3 in DNA: TGCAGTGCTAGAGATACCGGCTCCTACGAGCAGTACTTC.